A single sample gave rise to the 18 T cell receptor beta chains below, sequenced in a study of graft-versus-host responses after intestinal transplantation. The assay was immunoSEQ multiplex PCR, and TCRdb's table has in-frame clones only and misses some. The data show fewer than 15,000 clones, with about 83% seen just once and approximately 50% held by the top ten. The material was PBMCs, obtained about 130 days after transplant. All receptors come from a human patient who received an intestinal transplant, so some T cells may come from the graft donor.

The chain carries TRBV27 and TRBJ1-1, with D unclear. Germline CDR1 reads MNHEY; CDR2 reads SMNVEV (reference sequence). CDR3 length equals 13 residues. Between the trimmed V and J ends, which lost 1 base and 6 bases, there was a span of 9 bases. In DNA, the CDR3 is TGTGCCAGCAGTTTATTCCCGGGCGCTGAAGCTTTCTTT. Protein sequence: CASSLFPGAEAFF.

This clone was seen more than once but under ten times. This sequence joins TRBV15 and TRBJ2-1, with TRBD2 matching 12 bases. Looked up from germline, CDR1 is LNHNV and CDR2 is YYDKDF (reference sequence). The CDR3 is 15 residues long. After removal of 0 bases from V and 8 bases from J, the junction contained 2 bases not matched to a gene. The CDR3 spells CATSRERTSGDEQFF. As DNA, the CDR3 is TGTGCCACCAGCAGAGAGAGGACTAGCGGGGATGAGCAGTTCTTC.

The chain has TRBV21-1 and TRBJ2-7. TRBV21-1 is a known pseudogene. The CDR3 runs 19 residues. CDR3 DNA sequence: TGTGCCAGCAGGAACATACGGGCGGAAACTTCCCCGAGCTCCTACGAGCAGTACTTC. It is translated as CASRNIRAETSPSSYEQYF.

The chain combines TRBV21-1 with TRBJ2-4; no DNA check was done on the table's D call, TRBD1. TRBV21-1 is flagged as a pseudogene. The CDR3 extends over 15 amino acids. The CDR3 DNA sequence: TGTGCCAGCAGCAATCAGGGCCCAAAGAATTACATTCAGTACTTC. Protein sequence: CASSNQGPKNYIQYF.

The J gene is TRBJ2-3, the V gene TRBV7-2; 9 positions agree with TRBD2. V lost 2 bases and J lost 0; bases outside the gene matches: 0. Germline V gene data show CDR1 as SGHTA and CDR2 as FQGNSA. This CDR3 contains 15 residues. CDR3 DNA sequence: TGTGCCAGCAGCTTAAGCGGGAGGAGCACAGATACGCAGTATTTT. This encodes CASSLSGRSTDTQYF.

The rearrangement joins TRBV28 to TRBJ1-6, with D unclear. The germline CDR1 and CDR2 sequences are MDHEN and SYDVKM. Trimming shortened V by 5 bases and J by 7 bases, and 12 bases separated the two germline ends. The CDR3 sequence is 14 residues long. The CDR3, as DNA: TGTGCCAGCAGTCGTCCGGACCCAAATTCACCCCTCCACTTT. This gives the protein CASSRPDPNSPLHF. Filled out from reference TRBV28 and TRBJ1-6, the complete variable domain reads DVKVTQSSRYLVKRTGEKVFLECVQDMDHENMFWYRQDPGLGLRLIYFSYDVKMKEKGDIPEGYSVSREKKERFSLILESASTNQTSMYLCASSRPDPNSPLHFGNGTRLTVT.

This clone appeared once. CDR3 bases: TGTGCCAGCTCACCAAGGGCCTCAGCGGGAGGGGGCGAGCAGTACTTC. It encodes CASSPRASAGGGEQYF. J is TRBJ2-7 and V is TRBV18; the match to TRBD2 covers 10 bases. The CDR3 totals 16 residues. Trimming took 2 bases from V and 6 from J; bases not matched to a gene: 10. Germline lookup yields CDR1 KGHSH and CDR2 LQKENI.

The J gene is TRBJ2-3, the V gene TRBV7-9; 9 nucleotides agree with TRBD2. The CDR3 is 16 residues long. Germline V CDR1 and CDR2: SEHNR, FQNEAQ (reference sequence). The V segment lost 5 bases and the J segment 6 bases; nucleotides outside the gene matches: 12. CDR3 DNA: TGTGCCAGCAGCGCCCCCGGGACTAGCATAGTTGATACGCAGTATTTT. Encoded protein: CASSAPGTSIVDTQYF.

CDR3 amino acids: CASSPGVGLGIDTQYF. The CDR3 DNA sequence: TGTGCCAGCAGTCCAGGGGTGGGACTAGGCATAGATACGCAGTATTTT. The chain combines TRBV27 with TRBJ2-3; 8 positions match TRBD2. V lost 5 bases, J lost 5 bases, and 12 bases stayed unmatched. The CDR3 is made up of 16 amino acids. Germline V gene lookup returns CDR1 MNHEY and CDR2 SMNVEV (reference sequence).

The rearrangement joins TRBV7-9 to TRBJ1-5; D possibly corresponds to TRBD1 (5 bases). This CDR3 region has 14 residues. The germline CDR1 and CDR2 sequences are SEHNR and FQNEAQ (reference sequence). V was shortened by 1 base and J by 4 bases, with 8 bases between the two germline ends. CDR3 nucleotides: TGTGCCAGCAGCTTAGTGTCAGGGAATCAGCCCCAGCATTTT. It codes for CASSLVSGNQPQHF.

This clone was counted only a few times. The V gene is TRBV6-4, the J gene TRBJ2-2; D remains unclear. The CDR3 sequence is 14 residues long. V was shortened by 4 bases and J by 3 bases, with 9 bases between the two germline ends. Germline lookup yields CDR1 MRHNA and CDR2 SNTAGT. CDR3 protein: CASSGDLDTGELFF. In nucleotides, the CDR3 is TGTGCCAGCAGTGGAGACTTAGACACCGGGGAGCTGTTTTTT.

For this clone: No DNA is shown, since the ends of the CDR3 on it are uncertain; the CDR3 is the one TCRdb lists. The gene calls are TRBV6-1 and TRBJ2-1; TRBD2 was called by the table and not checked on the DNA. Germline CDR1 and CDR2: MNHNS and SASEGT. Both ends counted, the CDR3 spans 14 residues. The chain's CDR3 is CASAVVGSGSRGFF.

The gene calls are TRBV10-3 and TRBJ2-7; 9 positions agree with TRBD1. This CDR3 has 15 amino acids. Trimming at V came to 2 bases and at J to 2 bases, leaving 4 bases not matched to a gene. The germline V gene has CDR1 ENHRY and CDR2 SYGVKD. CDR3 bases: TGTGCCATCAGTGAGGGACAGGGGACCCCCTACGAGCAGTACTTC. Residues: CAISEGQGTPYEQYF.

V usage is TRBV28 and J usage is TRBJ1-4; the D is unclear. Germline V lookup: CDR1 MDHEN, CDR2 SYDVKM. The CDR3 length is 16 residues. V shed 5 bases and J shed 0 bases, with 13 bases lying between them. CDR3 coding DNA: TGTGCCAGCAGTCCCTACATGGGTGCAACTAATGAAAAACTGTTTTTT. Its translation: CASSPYMGATNEKLFF.

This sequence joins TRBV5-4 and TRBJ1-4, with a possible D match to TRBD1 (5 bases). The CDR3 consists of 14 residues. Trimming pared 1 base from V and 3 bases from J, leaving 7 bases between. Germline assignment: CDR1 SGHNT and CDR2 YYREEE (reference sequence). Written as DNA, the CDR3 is TGTGCCAGCAGCTTGAGAGGGGCTAATGAAAAACTGTTTTTT. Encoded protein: CASSLRGANEKLFF.

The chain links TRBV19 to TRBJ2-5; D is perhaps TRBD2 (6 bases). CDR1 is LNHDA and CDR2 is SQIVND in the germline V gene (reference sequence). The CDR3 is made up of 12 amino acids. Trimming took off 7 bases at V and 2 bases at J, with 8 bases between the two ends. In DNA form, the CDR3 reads TGTGCCAGTAAAGGAGGGCAAGAGACCCAGTACTTC. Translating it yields CASKGGQETQYF.

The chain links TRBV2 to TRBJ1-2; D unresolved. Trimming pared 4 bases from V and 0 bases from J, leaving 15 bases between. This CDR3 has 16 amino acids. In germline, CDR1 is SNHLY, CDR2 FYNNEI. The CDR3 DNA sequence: TGTGCCAGCAGTGCCGAGGGTCGAGGCCCTAACTATGGCTACACCTTC. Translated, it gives CASSAEGRGPNYGYTF.

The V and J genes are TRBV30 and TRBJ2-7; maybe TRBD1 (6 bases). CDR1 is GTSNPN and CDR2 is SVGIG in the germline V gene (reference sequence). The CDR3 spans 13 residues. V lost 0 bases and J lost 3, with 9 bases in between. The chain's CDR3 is CAWSVQQGYEQYF. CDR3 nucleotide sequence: TGTGCCTGGAGTGTACAACAGGGCTACGAGCAGTACTTC. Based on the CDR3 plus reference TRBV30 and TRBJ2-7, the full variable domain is SQTIHQWPATLVQPVGSPLSLECTVEGTSNPNLYWYRQAAGRGLQLLFYSVGIGQISSEVPQNLSASRPQDRQFILSSKKLLLSDSGFYLCAWSVQQGYEQYFGPGTRLTVT.